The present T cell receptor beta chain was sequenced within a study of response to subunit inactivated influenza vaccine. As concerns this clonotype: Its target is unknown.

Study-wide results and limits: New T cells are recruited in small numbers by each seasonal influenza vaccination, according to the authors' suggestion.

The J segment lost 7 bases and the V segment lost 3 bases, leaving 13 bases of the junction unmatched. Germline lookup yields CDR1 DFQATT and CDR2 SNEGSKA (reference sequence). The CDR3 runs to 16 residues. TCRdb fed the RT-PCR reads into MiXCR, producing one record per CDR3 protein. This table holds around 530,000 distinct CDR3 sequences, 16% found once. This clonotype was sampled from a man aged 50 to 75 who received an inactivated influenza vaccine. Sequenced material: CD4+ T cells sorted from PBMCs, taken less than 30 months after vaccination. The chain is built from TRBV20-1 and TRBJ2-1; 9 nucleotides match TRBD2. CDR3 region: CSARLASGIYSNEQFF. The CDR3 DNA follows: TGCAGTGCTAGGCTGGCTAGCGGGATTTATTCGAATGAGCAGTTCTTC.